Shown below are 13 T cell receptor beta chains from a single sample sequenced in a study of tumor-infiltrating lymphocytes in glioblastoma multiforme listed by TCRdb under 2017. The instrument given in TCRdb is Illumina HiSeq 2500. TCRB libraries were constructed from RNA through three rounds of nested multiplex PCR following a modified ARM-PCR protocol with multiple V-beta primers and a C-beta primer. Through fastp at Q25 and MiXCR, TCRdb rebuilt clones from the public reads, retaining in-frame beta chains. Rows are unified per CDR3 protein, each entry keeping the most common DNA and genes. In this sample the table shows about 8,400 distinct CDR3 sequences, over 60% of which occur a single time. The top ten clonotypes cover around half of the sample. Source material: brain tumor tissue. Receptors were obtained from a male donor with glioblastoma.

Only one count was recorded for this clonotype. The conserved closing phenylalanine or tryptophan is absent in this CDR3, likely reflecting a read error. The V and J genes are TRBV11-2 and TRBJ2-1, with D maybe TRBD1 (6 bases). Germline V CDR1 and CDR2: SGHAT, FQNNGV. The CDR3 covers 13 residues. The CDR3 coding sequence is TGTGCCACCAGCTTAGAGAGGGGGAGTGAGCAGTTCTTA. Its protein product is CATSLERGSEQFL.

The gene calls are TRBV20-1 and TRBJ2-1; D uncertain. Between the trimmed V and J ends, which lost 6 bases and 7 bases, there was a span of 16 bases. CDR3 length: 13 amino acids. Per germline, CDR1 DFQATT and CDR2 SNEGSKA (reference sequence). The CDR3 DNA reads as TGCAGTGCCAGAAGTAGGGTTTCAAATGAGCAGTTCTTC. Its protein is CSARSRVSNEQFF.

To note about this clonotype: The junction differs from germline at one of its ends, possibly a read error. The chain joins TRBV13 to TRBJ1-2; D is ambiguous. The CDR3 sequence is 14 residues long. Per the germline V gene, CDR1 is PRHDT and CDR2 is FYEKMQ (reference sequence). Here the CDR3 DNA reads TGTGCCAGCAGCTTAGGTACTGGAAACTATTGCTACACCTTC. Amino acids: CASSLGTGNYCYTF.

Only a few counts were recorded for this clonotype. The V and J genes are TRBV6-5 and TRBJ2-1; 7 bases fit TRBD2. The CDR3 totals 17 residues. The trim removed 0 bases at V and 7 bases at J, leaving 12 bases unmatched. The germline V gene encodes CDR1 MNHEY and CDR2 SVGAGI. CDR3 nucleotides: TGTGCCAGCAGTTACTCGGGCGGGGGAAGGACGTGGAATGAGCAGTTCTTC. It is translated as CASSYSGGGRTWNEQFF.

This clonotype was seen many times. This chain joins TRBV12-3 or TRBV12-4 and TRBJ2-7; perhaps TRBD1 as D (5 bases). The CDR3 has 15 amino acids. V shed 1 base and J shed 2 bases, with 12 bases lying between them. CDR3 sequence (DNA): TGTGCCAGCAGTTTAGGGGCAGGGTACACCTACGAGCAGTACTTC. Translated, it gives CASSLGAGYTYEQYF.

This chain links TRBV11-3 with TRBJ2-7; D gene ambiguous. V dropped 8 bases and J dropped 1 base, with 9 bases sitting between them. The germline CDR1 and CDR2 sequences are SGHNT and YENEEA. This CDR3 region has 12 residues. This CDR3 is CASGMLSYEQYF. The CDR3, as DNA: TGTGCCAGCGGGATGTTATCCTACGAGCAGTACTTC.

This clonotype was counted at least ten times. The gene calls are TRBV27 and TRBJ1-4, with TRBD1 identical over 9 bases. Germline trimming cut 5 bases from V and 7 bases from J; bases unmatched to any gene: 5. The germline gives CDR1 MNHEY, CDR2 SMNVEV (reference sequence). CDR3 size: 14 residues. CDR3 protein: CASSATGGGEKLFF. CDR3 bases: TGTGCCAGCAGTGCGACAGGGGGAGGTGAAAAACTGTTTTTT.

This clonotype turned up a few times. The chain links TRBV6-1 to TRBJ2-1; 8 nucleotides line up with TRBD2. The CDR3 is 15 residues long. V gave up 10 bases and J gave up 5 bases; unmatched junction bases: 13. The V gene's germline CDR1 is MNHNS and CDR2 SASEGT. The CDR3 reads CATTGGVTLNNEQFF. The CDR3 nucleotides read TGTGCCACTACGGGGGGGGTAACCTTGAACAATGAGCAGTTCTTC.

The chain is built from TRBV5-4 and TRBJ2-1, with D unclear. Germline CDR1 is SGHNT and CDR2 is YYREEE (reference sequence). Trimming stripped 0 bases from V and 7 bases from J, with 14 bases between. The CDR3 consists of 15 residues. The CDR3 here is CASSLDRPSRNEQFF. The DNA for the CDR3 is TGTGCCAGCAGCTTGGATCGCCCCTCTCGGAATGAGCAGTTCTTC.

Notes on this clonotype: Relative to the germline gene, one junction end is altered; a read error may explain this. V and J are TRBV29-1 and TRBJ2-1, with D hard to call. The CDR3 loop spans 13 amino acids. Germline values: CDR1 SQVTM, CDR2 ANQGSEA. Here the CDR3 reads CSVHAITGNEQSF. CDR3 nucleotide sequence: TGCAGTGTTCACGCGATTACTGGTAATGAGCAGTCCTTC.

On this clonotype itself: It may be a read error: a sequence one base away is much more abundant. The chain uses TRBV6-1 and TRBJ1-5; D might be TRBD1 (5 bases). Germline V gene lookup returns CDR1 MNHNS and CDR2 SASEGT. The CDR3 is 15 amino acids. The CDR3 sequence is CASSEVGTDNRPQHF. The CDR3 DNA sequence: TGTGCCAGCAGTGAAGTCGGGACGGACAATCGGCCCCAGCATTTT.

This clonotype is medium-sized by share. This chain joins TRBV4-1 and TRBJ1-6; 11 bases are shared with TRBD1. The CDR3 totals 16 residues. CDR1 and CDR2 (germline): MGHRA, YSYEKL. The ends lost 4 bases at V and 10 bases at J; junction bases unmatched: 9. The CDR3 sequence is CASSLGLRDRGSPLHF. As DNA, the CDR3 is TGCGCCAGCAGCCTAGGACTCCGGGACAGGGGGTCACCCCTCCACTTT.

The rearrangement uses TRBV11-2 and TRBJ1-1; D call uncertain. Germline CDR1 reads SGHAT; CDR2 reads FQNNGV. The CDR3 loop spans 13 amino acids. The V gene lost 5 bases and the J gene lost 5 bases, with 12 bases spanning the gap. The CDR3 is CASSGEVATEAFF. The CDR3 nucleotides read TGTGCCAGCAGCGGAGAGGTTGCGACTGAAGCTTTCTTT.